The entry below describes one TCR beta chain. Its cognate antigen is unknown. PCR primers comprised 60 Vbeta and 13 Jbeta primers. This table comes from immunoSEQ multiplex PCR, and its TCRdb copy is limited to in-frame clones, with some not included. Of 150,000 to 200,000 clones listed, 81% are singletons. This CDR3 has 16 amino acids. Germline CDR1 MNHEY, CDR2 SMNVEV (reference sequence). The ends lost 5 bases at V and 8 bases at J; junction bases unmatched: 11. The sample originates from a study of cytomegalovirus exposure and HLA in healthy donors. Regarding the study as a whole: The dataset shows that most TCR sequences were rare, while some public TCRs occurred in many donors. A later analysis found that most CMV-associated TCR beta chains appeared HLA-restricted.

This receptor was obtained from a man aged 45-65 years in good health and CMV-seropositive. Sample: PBMCs. This chain uses TRBV27 with TRBJ2-1; 11 nucleotides align to TRBD2. The CDR3 region has the DNA TGTGCCAGCAGTCGCTTGACTAGCGGGATTATCTATGAGCAGTTCTTC. Residues: CASSRLTSGIIYEQFF.